The text below deals with one T cell receptor beta chain. Which antigen it targets is not known. No clone much larger than this one lies a single base away; base qualities are absent. This specimen belongs to a study of T cell responses to AZD1222 COVID-19 vaccine (dated by TCRdb to about 2021). With respect to the entire study: TCR sequencing was performed for fewer than 250 trial participants, of whom 200 to 220 were given two doses of AZD1222 and around 26 were given two doses of MenACWY control vaccine. Trial participants were enrolled into age subgroups of 18-55, 56-69 and 70-plus years, which contained roughly 140, 27 and 60 TCR-sequenced participants, respectively. What the research found in general, with its limitations: Participants were mostly white British, with more females than males. The authors suggested clonal diversity may have been underestimated. Because no samples from the day 14 peak response were available, repertoires could be characterized only after the peak T cell response. In the small 56-69-year group, the increase in depth fell short of significance, most likely because of low power. Reportedly, close to half of the unique spike-specific TCRs recognized epitopes lying outside the regions that are mutated in the B.1.351 and B.1.1.7 variants. A significant rise in spike-specific TCR breadth and depth was observed after two AZD1222 doses relative to day 0 and relative to MenACWY recipients. The whole spike protein was spanned by vaccine-associated CD4 TCRs, and dominant responses were seen in regions 160-218 and 743-854. Conclusions about previously exposed vaccinees were limited because only six AZD1222 recipients were SARS-CoV-2 seropositive at baseline.

The time point label of this sample denotes: baseline before first vaccination. The treatment or condition label for this specimen denotes: meningococcal conjugate vaccine given as trial control. Vaccinee samples were obtained from the UK trials COV001 and COV002, which included a single-blind randomized controlled phase 2/3 trial of AZD1222 (ChAdOx1 nCoV-19) in healthy adults. For TCRbeta chain sequencing, PBMC samples from trial participants were taken at day 0 and at day 28 after the second dose. V and J are trimmed by 0 bases and 4 bases, and the gene matches miss 4 bases of the junction. The germline V gene yields SGHRS for CDR1 and YFSETQ for CDR2. From its cysteine to its phenylalanine, the CDR3 spans 16 amino acids. Just CDR3 DNA is preserved here, 48 bases in frame from base 1. The CDR3 regions of human TCRbeta chains were subjected to immunosequencing. Per the source publication's procedure: Repertoire TCRs were matched against a reference library of SARS-CoV-2-specific TCRs generated with the MIRA antigen-specificity platform. Breadth was defined as the fraction of unique TCRs that were SARS-CoV-2-associated, and depth was defined as the fraction of total T cells that were SARS-CoV-2-associated. Using the MIRA data, every spike-specific TCR was mapped to the spike region that the TCR reacted to and assigned to either a CD4 or a CD8 class. Log10-transformed breadth and depth values were compared by one-way ANOVA with Sidak's multiple comparisons tests. The clones in this table, taken by TCRdb from immuneACCESS, are in-frame only. Not every clone is retained; where verified, under half of the shortfall comes from an unresolved V gene, and the cause of the rest is unknown. V and J calls and clone size are as listed in that table; D and trimming were resolved from the DNA. Here the sample has more than 95,000 clones; 80% to 90% occur a single time. The leading ten clones occupy about 4% of the sample.

The sequence is built from TRBV5-1 and TRBJ2-3, with 11 bases aligning to TRBD2. Specimen: peripheral blood, collected on day 0 of MenACWY control vaccination. This receptor was obtained from an adult in good health. The CDR3 protein sequence reads: CASSLGASGGPDTQYF. The sequenced DNA: TGCGCCAGCAGCTTGGGAGCTAGCGGGGGGCCAGATACGCAGTATTTT.